Sequencing of this T cell receptor beta chain was carried out in a study of OX40 agonist ivuxolimab in advanced cancers. Study information: The study enrolled dose-escalation patients with hepatocellular carcinoma, melanoma, renal cell or head and neck cancer.

The CDR3 sequence is 16 residues long. Looked up from germline, CDR1 is MNHNS and CDR2 is SASEGT. Losses at the gene ends were 3 bases for V and 4 bases for J; bases not matched to a gene: 9. Produced via immunoSEQ multiplex PCR; TCRdb's table is partial and in-frame only. The table shows 50,000 or so clones, with over 75% occurring only once. The chain joins TRBV6-1 to TRBJ2-5, with 9 bases aligning to TRBD1. The TCR originated in an adult with an advanced solid tumor such as melanoma, head and neck, liver or kidney cancer. Here the sequenced sample was CD4+ or CD8+ T cells sorted from blood, taken in a trial of the OX40 agonist ivuxolimab. CDR3 amino acids: CASSEGWGTGSETQYF. CDR3 DNA: TGTGCCAGCAGTGAGGGGTGGGGGACAGGGTCAGAGACCCAGTACTTC.